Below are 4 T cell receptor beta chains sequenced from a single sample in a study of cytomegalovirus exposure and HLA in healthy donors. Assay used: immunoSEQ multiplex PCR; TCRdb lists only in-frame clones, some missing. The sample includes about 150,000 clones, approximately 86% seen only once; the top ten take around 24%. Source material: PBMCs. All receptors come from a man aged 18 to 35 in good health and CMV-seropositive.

DNA of the CDR3: TGTGCCAGCGGGCGGGGGAGCTCCTATAATTCACCCCTCCACTTT. Its protein product is CASGRGSSYNSPLHF. The J gene is TRBJ1-6, the V gene TRBV6-4, with a possible D match to TRBD1 (5 bases). Germline V gene sequence: CDR1 MRHNA, CDR2 SNTAGT. Trimming pared 8 bases from V and 0 bases from J, leaving 11 bases between. This CDR3 is built from 15 residues.

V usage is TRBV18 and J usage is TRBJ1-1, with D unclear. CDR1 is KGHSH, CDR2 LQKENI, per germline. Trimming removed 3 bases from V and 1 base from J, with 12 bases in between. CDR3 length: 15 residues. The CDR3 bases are TGTGCCAGCTCACCCGGATTAACAGAGAACACTGAAGCTTTCTTT. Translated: CASSPGLTENTEAFF.

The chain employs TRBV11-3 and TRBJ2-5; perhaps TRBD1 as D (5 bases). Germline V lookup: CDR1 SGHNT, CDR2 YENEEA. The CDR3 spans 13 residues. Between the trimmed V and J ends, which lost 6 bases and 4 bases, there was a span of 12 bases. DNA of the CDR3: TGTGCCAGCAGTCTTAGGGGTTCAGAGACCCAGTACTTC. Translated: CASSLRGSETQYF. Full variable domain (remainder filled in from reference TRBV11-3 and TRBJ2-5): EAGVVQSPRYKIIEKKQPVAFWCNPISGHNTLYWYLQNLGQGPELLIRYENEEAVDDSQLPKDRFSAERLKGVDSTLKIQPAELGDSAVYLCASSLRGSETQYFGPGTRLLVL.

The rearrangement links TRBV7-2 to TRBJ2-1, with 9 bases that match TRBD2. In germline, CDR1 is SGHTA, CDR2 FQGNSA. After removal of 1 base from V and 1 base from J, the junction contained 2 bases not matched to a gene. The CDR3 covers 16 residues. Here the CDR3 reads CASSLGSGGSYNEQFF. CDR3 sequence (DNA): TGTGCCAGCAGCTTAGGTAGCGGGGGTTCCTACAATGAGCAGTTCTTC.